Given below is one T cell receptor (beta chain) in context. Its antigen is currently unknown. The run depth of the assay was deep. Here immunoSEQ multiplex PCR was the method, and the copy in TCRdb shows in-frame clones only, minus some. The repertoire holds approximately 2,000,000 clones, with 92% as singletons. Within Nashville, Tennessee resided all donors, each a Caucasian adult. This specimen belongs to a study of shared clonotypes between healthy human individuals. This CDR3 has 13 residues. Trimming removed 8 bases from V and 0 bases from J, with 10 bases in between. The V gene's germline CDR1 is LNHDA and CDR2 SQIVND (reference sequence). Overall study findings and caveats: Unshared clonotypes carried lower generation probabilities than those common to all four donors. Measured sharing among donors was expected to vary with sequencing depth.

Input material: naive CD4+ T cells from PBMCs. This sample's subset: CD45RA+ positively selected. This receptor was identified in a man aged 18-30 years in good health. Some clones in this sample may be carry-over from other donors' samples. This rearrangement joins TRBV19 to TRBJ1-1; D remains unclear. The CDR3 DNA reads TGTGCCAGTTCAGATGCCATGAACACTGAAGCTTTCTTT. Its protein product is CASSDAMNTEAFF.